The rows below give T cell receptor beta chains drawn from one sample of a study of neurological immune-mediated disorders. TCRdb re-derived calls from the 5' RACE reads in MiXCR, one entry per CDR3 protein. The data contain around 70,000 distinct CDR3 sequences, 5.2% of them singletons. Material for sequencing was PBMCs. These receptors originate from a woman in her twenties or thirties with multiple sclerosis. CDR3s include the opening cysteine and the closing phenylalanine or tryptophan. D genes are given only for firm matches. Part of the rows lack a size; the others show once, few, many or a class for expanded clones.

clone_size	d_call	v_call	cdr3_length	j_call	cdr3_nt	cdr3_aa
many	NA	TRBV5-5	16	TRBJ2-7	TGTGCCAGCAGCTCCGAACCAGGGTCCTTTACCTACGAGCAGTACTTC	CASSSEPGSFTYEQYF
many	NA	TRBV28	14	TRBJ1-2	TGTGCCAGCAGCTCCGGGACGGCTAACTATGGCTACACCTTC	CASSSGTANYGYTF
few	TRBD2	TRBV5-6	14	TRBJ2-1	TGTGCCAGCAGCTGGCGGGGGGTCTACAATGAGCAGTTCTTC	CASSWRGVYNEQFF
few	TRBD1	TRBV12-3/TRBV12-4	11	TRBJ2-1	TGTGCCAGCAGTTTAGGGCAGGGGGCTTTCTTC	CASSLGQGAFF
NA	NA	TRBV5-1	16	TRBJ1-5	TGCGCCAGCAGCTTGGGGGACACTAATTTTAATCAGCCCCAGCATTTT	CASSLGDTNFNQPQHF
few	TRBD1	TRBV12-3/TRBV12-4	15	TRBJ2-2	TGTGCCAGCAGAGCCGGGACAGAGGCCACCGGGGAGCTGTTTTTT	CASRAGTEATGELFF
NA	TRBD2	TRBV6-5	14	TRBJ2-7	TGTGCCAGCAAAGGGACTAGTTTTTCCTACGAGCAGTACTTC	CASKGTSFSYEQYF
NA	NA	TRBV5-5	14	TRBJ2-7	TGTGCCAGCAGTCCGACGGATATCACCTACGAGCAGTACTTC	CASSPTDITYEQYF
NA	NA	TRBV5-1	15	TRBJ1-2	TGCGCCAGCAGCAGCTCAGGACCGGGACCCTATGGCTACACCTTC	CASSSSGPGPYGYTF
NA	NA	TRBV5-4	15	TRBJ2-5	TGTGCCAGCAGCTGGCCGGGACTTGCACAAGAGACCCAGTACTTC	CASSWPGLAQETQYF
many	NA	TRBV20-1	13	TRBJ2-7	TGCAGTGCTAGAGATAAAGACTTCTACGAGCAGTACTTC	CSARDKDFYEQYF
many	NA	TRBV20-1	14	TRBJ1-1	TGCAGTGCCCAATCCGAGGGCTGGTACACTGAAGCTTTCTTT	CSAQSEGWYTEAFF